The next 21 T cell receptor beta chains were all read from a single sample in a study of T cell repertoires in cytomegalovirus infection. No antigen has been assigned to these receptors. MiXCR, run by TCRdb on the reads, gives a single entry per CDR3 protein. The sample shows some 500,000 distinct CDR3 sequences, over 35% of them seen only once. The sequencing used cultured PBMCs, collected from culture after CMV antigen stimulation. The origin of the receptors is a human donor in good health (CMV status not recorded). Some clones in this sample may be carry-over from other donors' samples.

This clonotype showed up just a few times. The chain carries TRBV7-6 and TRBJ1-2; D might be TRBD1 (5 bases). The germline CDR1 and CDR2 sequences are SGHVS and FNYEAQ. The germline V and J ends were trimmed by 5 bases and 2 bases, with 12 bases remaining between them. CDR3 length: 14 residues. CDR3 region: CASSPDGTNYGYTF. CDR3 bases: TGTGCCAGCAGCCCAGACGGGACGAACTATGGCTACACCTTC. Combining the CDR3 with reference TRBV7-6 and TRBJ1-2 gives the whole variable domain GAGVSQSPRYKVTKRGQDVALRCDPISGHVSLYWYRQALGQGPEFLTYFNYEAQQDKSGLPNDRFSAERPEGSISTLTIQRTEQRDSAMYRCASSPDGTNYGYTFGSGTRLTVV.

The chain carries TRBV5-1 and TRBJ2-2, with a tentative D call TRBD1 (6 bases). CDR1 and CDR2 (germline): SGHRS, YFSETQ. The germline V and J ends were trimmed by 1 base and 3 bases, with 13 bases remaining between them. The length of the CDR3 is 16 residues. In DNA form, the CDR3 reads TGCGCCAGCAGCTTGCAACAGGGCCTGGACACCGGGGAGCTGTTTTTT. Its translation is CASSLQQGLDTGELFF.

V gene TRBV7-9 combines with J gene TRBJ2-7, with 10 bases fitting TRBD2. The CDR3 consists of 15 residues. Per germline, CDR1 SEHNR and CDR2 FQNEAQ (reference sequence). V lost 5 bases and J lost 7; bases outside the gene matches: 11. In DNA, the CDR3 is TGTGCCAGCAGCCTCACCCAGGGAGCGGGAGGGGAGCAGTACTTC. Its protein is CASSLTQGAGGEQYF.

The V and J genes are TRBV12-3 or TRBV12-4 and TRBJ1-5; D might be TRBD1 (5 bases). The V and J ends lost 5 bases and 7 bases respectively, with 15 bases between them. CDR3 length: 14 residues. The CDR3 region is CASSEGYGGQPQHF. The CDR3 nucleotides read TGTGCCAGCAGTGAGGGGTACGGGGGACAGCCCCAGCATTTT.

The V and J genes are TRBV7-9 and TRBJ1-2, with 7 positions matching TRBD1. This CDR3 contains 15 residues. The V and J ends lost 5 bases and 7 bases, in that order; junction bases with no gene match: 13. CDR1 is SEHNR and CDR2 is FQNEAQ in the germline V gene (reference sequence). The chain's CDR3 is CASSRGPERRSGYTF. The CDR3 nucleotides are TGTGCCAGCAGCAGGGGGCCGGAGAGAAGAAGTGGCTACACCTTC. Filled out from reference TRBV7-9 and TRBJ1-2, the complete variable domain reads DTGVSQNPRHKITKRGQNVTFRCDPISEHNRLYWYRQTLGQGPEFLTYFQNEAQLEKSRLLSDRFSAERPKGSFSTLEIQRTEQGDSAMYLCASSRGPERRSGYTFGSGTRLTVV.

The chain carries TRBV7-6 and TRBJ2-2; no clear D gene. CDR1 and CDR2 (germline): SGHVS, FNYEAQ. The V end was cut by 5 bases, the J end by 7 bases, with 11 bases between. This CDR3 contains 13 residues. For the CDR3, the DNA is TGTGCCAGCAGCCTTATGTTTTTCGGGGAGCTGTTTTTT. This sequence encodes CASSLMFFGELFF.

In its sample, this clonotype was seen a few times. This chain joins TRBV7-2 and TRBJ2-7; perhaps D is TRBD1 or TRBD2 (6 bases each). The germline V and J ends were trimmed by 4 bases and 7 bases, with 17 bases remaining between them. The CDR3 is 14 amino acids. From germline, CDR1 is SGHTA and CDR2 FQGNSA. CDR3 protein: CASSSRWGAYEQYF. For the CDR3, the DNA is TGTGCCAGCAGCTCCCGATGGGGGGCGTATGAGCAGTACTTC.

This rearrangement joins TRBV7-2 to TRBJ1-2, with TRBD1 matching 7 bases. With V trimmed by 2 bases and J by 6 bases, 9 bases remained unmatched. The CDR3 length is 15 residues. The V gene's germline CDR1 is SGHTA and CDR2 FQGNSA. This CDR3 reads CASSLPPQGVNGYTF. The CDR3 DNA reads as TGTGCCAGCAGCTTACCCCCCCAGGGGGTCAATGGCTACACCTTC.

This clonotype was seen only a few times. The rearrangement links TRBV19 to TRBJ2-5; 10 bases fit TRBD1. The CDR3 totals 15 residues. CDR1 and CDR2 from the germline V gene are LNHDA and SQIVND (reference sequence). Trimming cost V 5 bases and J 12 bases; bases outside gene matches: 15. The CDR3 here is CASSETPGQGPGKYF. CDR3 bases: TGTGCCAGTAGTGAGACACCGGGACAGGGGCCGGGGAAGTACTTC.

The chain recombines TRBV12-3 or TRBV12-4 with TRBJ2-5; 11 positions match TRBD2. The CDR3 loop spans 16 amino acids. V shed 1 base and J 0 bases; nucleotides not matched to a gene: 1. The CDR3 protein is CASSLELAGDQETQYF. The CDR3 DNA follows: TGTGCCAGCAGTTTAGAACTAGCGGGGGACCAAGAGACCCAGTACTTC.

This clonotype has a handful of counts. The chain uses TRBV12-3 or TRBV12-4 and TRBJ1-1; D unresolved. The V gene lost 6 bases and the J gene lost 11 bases, with 16 bases spanning the gap. The CDR3 runs to 12 residues. The CDR3 protein is CASSREISLAFF. The CDR3 DNA follows: TGTGCCAGCAGCCGCGAAATATCATTGGCTTTCTTT.

The V and J genes are TRBV4-1 and TRBJ1-1; D gene ambiguous. Germline V CDR1 and CDR2: MGHRA, YSYEKL. The CDR3 loop spans 15 amino acids. The V end was cut by 0 bases, the J end by 10 bases, with 18 bases between. CDR3 sequence reads: CASSQDLNTLSRAFF. CDR3 bases: TGCGCCAGCAGCCAAGATCTTAACACGCTGTCCCGAGCTTTCTTT.

The rearrangement links TRBV12-5 to TRBJ2-7; 13 bases agree with TRBD2. V was pared by 5 bases and J by 5 bases, with 21 bases of the junction left unmatched. The CDR3 extends over 20 amino acids. CDR1 LGHNT and CDR2 FRNRAP come from the germline V gene. CDR3: CASGLPPGTSGTQSENEQYF. The CDR3, as DNA: TGTGCTAGTGGTCTCCCTCCCGGGACTAGCGGGACGCAATCGGAGAACGAGCAGTACTTC.

This clonotype has a single count. The chain has TRBV5-1 and TRBJ1-2; possibly TRBD1 for D (5 bases). The CDR3 contains 16 residues. The ends were cut back, 5 bases at V and 0 bases at J, with 17 bases in the middle. The V gene's germline CDR1 is SGHRS and CDR2 YFSETQ. This chain's CDR3 is CASRQDPGGTNYGYTF. The CDR3 DNA reads TGCGCCAGCAGACAAGACCCGGGGGGGACTAACTATGGCTACACCTTC. Drawing the rest from reference TRBV5-1 and TRBJ1-2, the complete variable domain is KAGVTQTPRYLIKTRGQQVTLSCSPISGHRSVSWYQQTPGQGLQFLFEYFSETQRNKGNFPGRFSGRQFSNSRSEMNVSTLELGDSALYLCASRQDPGGTNYGYTFGSGTRLTVV.

The chain carries TRBV12-3 or TRBV12-4 and TRBJ1-1, with unresolved D. The CDR3 contains 14 residues. Trimming pared 6 bases from V and 4 bases from J, leaving 15 bases between. The CDR3 DNA is TGTGCCAGCAGCCCGGAAGAGGGTGGCACTGAAGCTTTCTTT. It translates to CASSPEEGGTEAFF.

This chain links TRBV7-2 with TRBJ2-3; D is possibly TRBD2 (6 bases). V lost 5 bases to trimming and J lost 6 bases, with 21 bases between them. In germline, CDR1 is SGHTA, CDR2 FQGNSA. The CDR3 has 16 amino acids. The CDR3 reads CASSPRAVAAGDTQYF. The CDR3 coding sequence is TGTGCCAGCAGCCCGCGGGCGGTGGCTGCGGGGGATACGCAGTATTTT.

The V call is TRBV2, the J call TRBJ1-5; TRBD1 might be the D (5 bases). Germline V CDR1 and CDR2: SNHLY, FYNNEI. CDR3 length: 12 amino acids. The V end was cut by 0 bases, the J end by 13 bases, with 10 bases between. Here the CDR3 reads CASSEAGRAQHF. The CDR3 region has the DNA TGTGCCAGCAGTGAAGCGGGACGAGCTCAGCATTTT.

The V gene is TRBV7-2, the J gene TRBJ2-3, with D tentatively TRBD2 (6 bases). The germline V gene has CDR1 SGHTA and CDR2 FQGNSA. Deletions cut 9 bases from V and 0 bases from J, with 13 bases between. The CDR3 loop spans 14 amino acids. CDR3 region: CASALAPSTDTQYF. CDR3 in DNA: TGTGCCAGTGCTCTAGCGCCCAGCACAGATACGCAGTATTTT.

This clonotype was seen a few times. This chain joins TRBV6-6 and TRBJ2-1; D is ambiguous. This CDR3 has 12 residues. Germline CDR1 reads MNHNY; CDR2 reads SVGAGI (reference sequence). The ends were cut back, 10 bases at V and 4 bases at J, with 11 bases in the middle. CDR3 bases: TGTGCCATAGCCCCAAGATACAATGAGCAGTTCTTC. This sequence encodes CAIAPRYNEQFF.

This clonotype appeared a few times. The rearrangement uses TRBV19 and TRBJ1-5; possible D gene TRBD1, 6 bases. V was pared by 10 bases and J by 1 base, with 17 bases between. The germline gives CDR1 LNHDA, CDR2 SQIVND (reference sequence). This CDR3 spans 15 amino acids. The CDR3 loop reads CATAGEGGSNQPQHF. The CDR3 DNA follows: TGTGCCACCGCCGGGGAGGGGGGAAGCAATCAGCCCCAGCATTTT.

The CDR3 here is CASSSDRGIVDTEAFF. CDR3 coding DNA: TGTGCCAGCAGCTCGGACAGGGGGATAGTTGACACTGAAGCTTTCTTT. The chain joins TRBV5-6 to TRBJ1-1; 10 bases are a match to TRBD1. The CDR3 runs to 16 residues. The ends lost 3 bases at V and 3 bases at J; junction bases unmatched: 8. Per the germline V gene, CDR1 is SGHDT and CDR2 is YYEEEE.